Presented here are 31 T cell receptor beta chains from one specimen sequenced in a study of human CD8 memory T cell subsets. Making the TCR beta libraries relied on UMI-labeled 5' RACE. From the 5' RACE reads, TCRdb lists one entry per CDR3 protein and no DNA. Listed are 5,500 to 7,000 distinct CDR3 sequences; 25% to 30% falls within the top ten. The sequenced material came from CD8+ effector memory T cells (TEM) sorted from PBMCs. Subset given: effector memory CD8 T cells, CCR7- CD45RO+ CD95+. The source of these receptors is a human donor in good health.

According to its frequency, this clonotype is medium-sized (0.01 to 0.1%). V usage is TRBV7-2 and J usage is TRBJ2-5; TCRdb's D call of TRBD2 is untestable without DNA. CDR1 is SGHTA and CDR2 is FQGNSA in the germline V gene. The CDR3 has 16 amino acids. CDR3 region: CASSFGSGLYQETQYF.

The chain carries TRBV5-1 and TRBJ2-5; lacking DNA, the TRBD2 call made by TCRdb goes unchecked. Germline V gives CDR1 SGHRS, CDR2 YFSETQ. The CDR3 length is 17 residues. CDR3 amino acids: CASQPGLAGAYQETQYF.

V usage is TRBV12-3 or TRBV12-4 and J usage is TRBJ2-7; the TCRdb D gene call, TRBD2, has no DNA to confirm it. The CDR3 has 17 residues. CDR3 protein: CASTYAPTTSGGYEQYF.

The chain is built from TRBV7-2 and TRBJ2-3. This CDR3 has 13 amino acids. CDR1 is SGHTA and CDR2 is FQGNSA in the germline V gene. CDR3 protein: CASSGSAVDTQYF.

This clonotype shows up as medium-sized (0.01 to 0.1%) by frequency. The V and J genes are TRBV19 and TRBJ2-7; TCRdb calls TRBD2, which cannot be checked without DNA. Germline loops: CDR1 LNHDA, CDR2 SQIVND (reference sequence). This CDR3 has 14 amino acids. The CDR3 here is CASSRGLYYYEQYF.

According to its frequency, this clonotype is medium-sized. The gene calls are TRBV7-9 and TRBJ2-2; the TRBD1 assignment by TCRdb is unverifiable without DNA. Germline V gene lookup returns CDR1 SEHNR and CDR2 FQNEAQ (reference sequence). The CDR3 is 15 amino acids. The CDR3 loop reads CASSLRTPNTGELFF.

The CDR3: CAWSVADSYEQYF. V and J are TRBV30 and TRBJ2-7. CDR1 is GTSNPN, CDR2 SVGIG, per germline (reference sequence). The CDR3 runs 13 residues.

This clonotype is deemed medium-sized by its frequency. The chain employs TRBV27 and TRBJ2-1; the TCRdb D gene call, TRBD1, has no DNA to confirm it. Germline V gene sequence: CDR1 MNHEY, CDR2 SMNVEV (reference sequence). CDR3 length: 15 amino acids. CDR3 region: CASSLWSTGNNEQFF.

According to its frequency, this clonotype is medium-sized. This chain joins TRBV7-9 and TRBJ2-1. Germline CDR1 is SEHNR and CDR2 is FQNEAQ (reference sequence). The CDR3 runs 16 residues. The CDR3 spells CASSAYPTSSYNEQFF.

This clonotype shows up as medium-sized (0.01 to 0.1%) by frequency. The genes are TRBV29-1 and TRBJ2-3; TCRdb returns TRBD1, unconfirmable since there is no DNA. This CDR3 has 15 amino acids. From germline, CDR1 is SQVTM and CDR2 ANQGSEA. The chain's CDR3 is CSVEDLDTTTDTQYF.

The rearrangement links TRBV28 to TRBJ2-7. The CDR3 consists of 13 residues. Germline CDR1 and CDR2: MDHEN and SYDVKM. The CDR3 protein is CASSYLDFYEQYF.

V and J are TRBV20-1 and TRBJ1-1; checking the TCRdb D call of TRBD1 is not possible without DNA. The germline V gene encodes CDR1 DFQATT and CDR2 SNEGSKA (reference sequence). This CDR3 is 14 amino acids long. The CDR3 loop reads CSARDRGQNTEAFF.

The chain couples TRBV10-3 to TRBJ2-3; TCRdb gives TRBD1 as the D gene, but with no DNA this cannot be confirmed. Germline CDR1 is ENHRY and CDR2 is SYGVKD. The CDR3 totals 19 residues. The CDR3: CAISESVSSGATYTDTQYF.

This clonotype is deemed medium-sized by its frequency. The CDR3 spells CASTLGMNTEAFF. The J gene is TRBJ1-1, the V gene TRBV7-9; as DNA is missing, the TRBD1 call by TCRdb cannot be tested. Germline V gives CDR1 SEHNR, CDR2 FQNEAQ (reference sequence). The CDR3 is 13 residues long.

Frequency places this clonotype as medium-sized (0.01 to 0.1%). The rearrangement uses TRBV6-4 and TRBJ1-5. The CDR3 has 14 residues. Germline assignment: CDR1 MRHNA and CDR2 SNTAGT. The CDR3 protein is CASSVDHAVQPQHF.

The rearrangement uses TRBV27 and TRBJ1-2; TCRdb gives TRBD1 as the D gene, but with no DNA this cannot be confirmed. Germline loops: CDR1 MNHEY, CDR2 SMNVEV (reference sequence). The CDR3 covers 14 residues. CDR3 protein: CASSLSGSLYGYTF.

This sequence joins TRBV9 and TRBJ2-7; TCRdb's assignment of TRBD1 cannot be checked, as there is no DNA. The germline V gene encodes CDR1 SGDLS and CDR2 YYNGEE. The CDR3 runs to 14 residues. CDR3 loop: CASSVGDSSYEQYF.

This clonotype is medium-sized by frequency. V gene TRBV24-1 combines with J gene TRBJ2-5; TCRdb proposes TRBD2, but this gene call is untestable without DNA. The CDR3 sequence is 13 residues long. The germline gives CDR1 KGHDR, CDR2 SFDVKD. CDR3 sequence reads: CATSPSSGETQYF.

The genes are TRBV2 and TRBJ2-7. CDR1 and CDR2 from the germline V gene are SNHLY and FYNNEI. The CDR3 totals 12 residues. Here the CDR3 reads CASERGPYEQYF.

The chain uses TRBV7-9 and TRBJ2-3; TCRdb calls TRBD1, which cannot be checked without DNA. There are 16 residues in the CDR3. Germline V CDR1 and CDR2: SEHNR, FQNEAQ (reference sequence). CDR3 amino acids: CASSLILGPQTDTQYF.

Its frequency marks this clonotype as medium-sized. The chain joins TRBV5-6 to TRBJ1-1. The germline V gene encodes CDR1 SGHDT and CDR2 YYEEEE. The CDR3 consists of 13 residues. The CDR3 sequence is CASSSGVDDEAFF. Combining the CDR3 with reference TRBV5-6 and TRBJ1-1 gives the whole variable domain DAGVTQSPTHLIKTRGQQVTLRCSPKSGHDTVSWYQQALGQGPQFIFQYYEEEERQRGNFPDRFSGHQFPNYSSELNVNALLLGDSALYLCASSSGVDDEAFFGQGTRLTVV.

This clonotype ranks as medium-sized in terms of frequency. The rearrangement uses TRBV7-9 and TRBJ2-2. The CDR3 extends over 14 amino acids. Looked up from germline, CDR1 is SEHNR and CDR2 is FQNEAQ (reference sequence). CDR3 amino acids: CASPAGRNTGELFF.

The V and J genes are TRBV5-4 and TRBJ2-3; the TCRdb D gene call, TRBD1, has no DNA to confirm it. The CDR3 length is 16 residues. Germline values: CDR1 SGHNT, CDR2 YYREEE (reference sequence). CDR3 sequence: CASSFPGRTGTDTQYF.

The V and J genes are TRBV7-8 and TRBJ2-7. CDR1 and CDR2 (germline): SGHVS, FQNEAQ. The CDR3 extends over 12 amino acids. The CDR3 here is CASSPGTSEQYF.

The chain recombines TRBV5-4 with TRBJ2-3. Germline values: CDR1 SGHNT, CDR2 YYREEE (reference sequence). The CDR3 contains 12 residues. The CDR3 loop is CASSWDSDTQYF.

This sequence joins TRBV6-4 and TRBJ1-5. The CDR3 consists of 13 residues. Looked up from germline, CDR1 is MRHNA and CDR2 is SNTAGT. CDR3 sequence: CASSEGSNQPQHF.

CDR3 sequence reads: CASSEPRAEGYTQYF. The chain uses TRBV2 and TRBJ2-3; the D call from TCRdb, TRBD1, cannot be confirmed without DNA. The V gene's germline CDR1 is SNHLY and CDR2 FYNNEI. The CDR3 covers 15 residues. The variable domain in full, with the rest retrieved from reference TRBV2 and TRBJ2-3, is EPEVTQTPSHQVTQMGQEVILRCVPISNHLYFYWYRQILGQKVEFLVSFYNNEISEKSEIFDDQFSVERPDGSNFTLKIRSTKLEDSAMYFCASSEPRAEGYTQYFGPGTRLTVL.

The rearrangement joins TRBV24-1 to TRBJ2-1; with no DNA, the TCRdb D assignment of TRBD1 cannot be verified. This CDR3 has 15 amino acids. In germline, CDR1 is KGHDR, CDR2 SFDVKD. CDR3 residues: CATEPGTGEANEQFF.

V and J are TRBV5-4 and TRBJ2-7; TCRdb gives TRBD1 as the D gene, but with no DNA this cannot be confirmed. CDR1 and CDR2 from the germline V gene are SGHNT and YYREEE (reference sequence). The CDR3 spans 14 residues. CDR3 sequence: CASSASTGIYEQYF.

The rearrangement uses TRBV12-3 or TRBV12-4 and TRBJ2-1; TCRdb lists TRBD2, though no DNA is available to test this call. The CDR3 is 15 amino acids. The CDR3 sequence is CASSATSGIHNEQFF.

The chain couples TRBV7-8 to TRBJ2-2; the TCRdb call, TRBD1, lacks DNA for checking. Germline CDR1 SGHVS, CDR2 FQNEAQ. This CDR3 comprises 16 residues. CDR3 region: CASSWPGQKNTGELFF.